The next 24 T cell receptor beta chains were all read from a single sample in a study of T cells in localized non-small cell lung cancer. Sequenced by immunoSEQ multiplex PCR; TCRdb stores in-frame clones only, minus some. The sample records about 48,000 clones, about 72% being singletons. The specimen comprised peripheral blood, sampled before any cancer treatment. The origin of the receptors is a man aged 35-69 years with stage I squamous cell lung carcinoma.

The CDR3 nucleotides are TGTGCCAGCAGCTTAGTTGGCACAGATACGCAGTATTTT. Residues: CASSLVGTDTQYF. The chain joins TRBV7-9 to TRBJ2-3; D call uncertain. CDR1 SEHNR and CDR2 FQNEAQ come from the germline V gene (reference sequence). Trimming stripped 1 base from V and 1 base from J, with 3 bases between. There are 13 residues in the CDR3.

The rearrangement joins TRBV2 to TRBJ2-7; TRBD2 aligns across 7 bases. Per the germline V gene, CDR1 is SNHLY and CDR2 is FYNNEI. Unmatched junction bases numbered 9, after V lost 3 bases and J lost 13 bases. The CDR3 covers 12 residues. CDR3: CASSDGLELGYF. CDR3 DNA: TGTGCCAGCAGTGACGGACTAGAATTGGGATACTTC.

The V and J genes are TRBV27 and TRBJ1-1; D is uncertain. The CDR3 totals 13 residues. Germline V gene data show CDR1 as MNHEY and CDR2 as SMNVEV (reference sequence). V shed 8 bases and J shed 1 base, with 11 bases lying between them. CDR3 DNA: TGTGCCAGCCGTATTCGGGGGAACACTGAAGCTTTCTTT. Translation gives CASRIRGNTEAFF.

This clone was detected a few times. The chain joins TRBV6-1 to TRBJ2-5; tentatively, D is TRBD1 (6 bases). The length of the CDR3 is 17 residues. V was clipped by 4 bases and J by 3 bases, with 21 bases between them. Looked up from germline, CDR1 is MNHNS and CDR2 is SASEGT. Here the CDR3 reads CASSVLKLPRQEETQYF. The CDR3 region has the DNA TGTGCCAGCAGTGTACTGAAGTTACCCCGACAGGAAGAGACCCAGTACTTC.

J is TRBJ1-1 and V is TRBV6-6; no firm D call. The CDR3 has 11 residues. V lost 2 bases and J lost 10, with 8 bases in between. CDR1 and CDR2 from the germline V gene are MNHNY and SVGAGI (reference sequence). CDR3 region: CASSYVGGAFF. The CDR3 bases are TGTGCCAGCAGTTACGTTGGTGGAGCTTTCTTT.

The V call is TRBV6-5, the J call TRBJ1-6; no definite D call. This CDR3 region has 16 residues. The germline gives CDR1 MNHEY, CDR2 SVGAGI. Trimming stripped 4 bases from V and 7 bases from J, with 17 bases between. The CDR3 loop is CASSSNGGPQNSPLHF. The CDR3 DNA reads as TGTGCCAGCAGTTCCAACGGAGGACCTCAAAATTCACCCCTCCACTTT.

Concerning this clone: The sample has other DNA sequences that encode this CDR3 too. This chain links TRBV7-2 with TRBJ2-7; the D is unclear. The CDR3 has 11 amino acids. The germline gives CDR1 SGHTA, CDR2 FQGNSA. Trimming took 1 base from V and 7 from J, leaving 5 bases between them. CDR3 sequence: CASSLVREQYF. The CDR3 coding sequence is TGTGCCAGCAGCTTAGTACGGGAGCAGTACTTC.

This clone has a handful of counts. The rearrangement joins TRBV7-2 to TRBJ1-1; TRBD1 might be the D (6 bases). This CDR3 spans 15 amino acids. Trimming shortened V by 3 bases and J by 0 bases, and 11 bases separated the two germline ends. CDR1 and CDR2 from the germline V gene are SGHTA and FQGNSA. CDR3 in DNA: TGTGCCAGCAGCTTGAGACAGGCCATGAACACTGAAGCTTTCTTT. Protein sequence: CASSLRQAMNTEAFF.

There are a few counts of this clone. The gene calls are TRBV11-2 and TRBJ2-1; a possible D gene is TRBD1 (6 bases). CDR3 size: 13 residues. The germline gives CDR1 SGHAT, CDR2 FQNNGV. Trimming shortened V by 7 bases and J by 12 bases, and 19 bases separated the two germline ends. CDR3: CASTQKQGKGQFF. The CDR3 coding sequence is TGTGCCAGCACTCAGAAGCAGGGGAAGGGGCAGTTCTTC.

This clone was seen a handful of times. The CDR3 sequence: CAIAGTNTGELFF. The CDR3 nucleotides read TGTGCCATAGCAGGAACGAACACCGGGGAGCTGTTTTTT. The genes are TRBV19 and TRBJ2-2, with D hard to call. V was trimmed by 10 bases and J by 0 bases, leaving 9 bases between them. The germline V gene has CDR1 LNHDA and CDR2 SQIVND (reference sequence). The CDR3 totals 13 residues.

The chain links TRBV19 to TRBJ1-1, with D uncertain. There are 13 residues in the CDR3. CDR1 and CDR2 (germline): LNHDA, SQIVND (reference sequence). V gave up 6 bases and J gave up 1 base, with 9 bases separating them. The CDR3 protein is CASSYGENTEAFF. The CDR3 coding sequence is TGTGCCAGTAGCTACGGGGAGAACACTGAAGCTTTCTTT. The full variable domain, completed using reference TRBV19 and TRBJ1-1, is DGGITQSPKYLFRKEGQNVTLSCEQNLNHDAMYWYRQDPGQGLRLIYYSQIVNDFQKGDIAEGYSVSREKKESFPLTVTSAQKNPTAFYLCASSYGENTEAFFGQGTRLTVV.

This chain links TRBV5-4 with TRBJ1-1, with TRBD1 matching 9 bases. J lost 9 bases, V lost 8 bases, and 14 bases had no gene match. CDR3 size: 14 residues. Germline lookup yields CDR1 SGHNT and CDR2 YYREEE (reference sequence). CDR3 residues: CASGDRAGPSQAFF. CDR3 DNA sequence: TGTGCCAGTGGGGACAGGGCCGGTCCCTCTCAAGCTTTCTTT.

This clone was counted between two and nine times. The DNA of the CDR3 is TGTGCCAGCAGCCCCTTGGGCCCTGGAAACACCATATATTTT. It codes for CASSPLGPGNTIYF. The V gene is TRBV14, the J gene TRBJ1-3, with D unclear. CDR3 length equals 14 residues. V gave up 4 bases and J gave up 2 bases, with 9 bases separating them. Germline lookup yields CDR1 SGHDN and CDR2 FVKESK.

The chain employs TRBV29-1 and TRBJ1-1; a possible D gene is TRBD1 (5 bases). This CDR3 comprises 13 residues. CDR1 and CDR2 (germline): SQVTM, ANQGSEA. V was shortened by 5 bases and J by 3 bases, with 13 bases between the two germline ends. Here the CDR3 reads CSVWGRWDTEAFF. The DNA for the CDR3 is TGCAGCGTTTGGGGCAGATGGGACACTGAAGCTTTCTTT.

The rearrangement joins TRBV28 to TRBJ1-6; 8 nucleotides align to TRBD1. CDR3 length: 20 amino acids. Germline V gene sequence: CDR1 MDHEN, CDR2 SYDVKM. V dropped 4 bases and J dropped 0; count of bases not matched to a gene: 14. DNA for the CDR3: TGTGCCAGCAGTTATTCGGGACAGGAAGCCTTAAGCTCCTATAATTCACCCCTCCACTTT. Amino acid sequence: CASSYSGQEALSSYNSPLHF. Drawing the rest from reference TRBV28 and TRBJ1-6, the complete variable domain is DVKVTQSSRYLVKRTGEKVFLECVQDMDHENMFWYRQDPGLGLRLIYFSYDVKMKEKGDIPEGYSVSREKKERFSLILESASTNQTSMYLCASSYSGQEALSSYNSPLHFGNGTRLTVT.

This chain's CDR3 is CASSEARNTEAFF. Written as DNA, the CDR3 is TGTGCCAGCAGTGAGGCCAGGAACACTGAAGCTTTCTTT. J is TRBJ1-1 and V is TRBV6-4; D gene uncertain. Germline CDR1 reads MRHNA; CDR2 reads SNTAGT. The V gene lost 3 bases and the J gene lost 1 base, with 6 bases spanning the gap. This CDR3 has 13 amino acids.

The V gene is TRBV6-5, the J gene TRBJ1-1, with D perhaps matching TRBD1 (6 bases). Germline CDR1 MNHEY, CDR2 SVGAGI. Trimming left V 5 bases short and J 6 bases short, with 19 bases between. The CDR3 covers 15 residues. The CDR3 coding sequence is TGTGCCAGCAGTCCCGACGGGGGGGCGATGGCTGAAGCTTTCTTT. Its protein is CASSPDGGAMAEAFF.

This clone has just one count. This specimen includes other DNA sequences encoding the same CDR3. This chain links TRBV6-6 with TRBJ1-2, with 11 bases matching TRBD1. Trimming took 6 bases from V and 1 from J; bases not matched to a gene: 7. In germline, CDR1 is MNHNY, CDR2 SVGAGI (reference sequence). CDR3 length: 16 amino acids. CDR3 residues: CASSTTGQGVNYGYTF. The CDR3 coding sequence is TGTGCCAGCAGCACTACGGGACAGGGGGTTAACTATGGCTACACCTTC.

V gene TRBV6-5 combines with J gene TRBJ1-1; tentative D call: TRBD1 (5 bases). The germline V gene encodes CDR1 MNHEY and CDR2 SVGAGI. The CDR3 is 14 residues long. V lost 5 bases to trimming and J lost 3 bases, with 13 bases between them. CDR3 bases: TGTGCCAGCAGTGAGACCCACAGGTACACTGAAGCTTTCTTT. The encoded protein is CASSETHRYTEAFF.

The V and J genes are TRBV6-6 and TRBJ2-7; TRBD1 aligns across 10 bases. Trimming at V came to 4 bases and at J to 5 bases, leaving 5 bases not matched to a gene. Germline V lookup: CDR1 MNHNY, CDR2 SVGAGI (reference sequence). This CDR3 is built from 14 residues. This CDR3 is CASSWGQGINEQYF. The DNA of the CDR3 is TGTGCCAGCAGTTGGGGACAGGGGATCAACGAGCAGTACTTC.

V and J are TRBV4-2 and TRBJ2-7; TRBD1 is a possible D gene (6 bases). V gave up 4 bases and J gave up 0 bases, with 13 bases separating them. This CDR3 has 15 amino acids. In germline, CDR1 is LGHNA, CDR2 YNFKEQ. In DNA form, the CDR3 reads TGTGCCAGCAGCCCTATTCAGGGGAGCTCCTACGAGCAGTACTTC. It encodes CASSPIQGSSYEQYF.

Notes on this clone: One end of the junction varies from germline; a read error may be responsible. The chain recombines TRBV4-2 with TRBJ2-1, with 8 bases that match TRBD1. Germline V gene sequence: CDR1 LGHNA, CDR2 YNFKEQ. The CDR3 runs to 15 residues. CDR3 DNA: TGTGCCAGCAGCCAAGGATCAGGGGGCTACGATGAGCAGTTCTTC. It encodes CASSQGSGGYDEQFF.

This rearrangement joins TRBV4-1 to TRBJ2-6; TRBD1 matches at 9 bases. Per germline, CDR1 MGHRA and CDR2 YSYEKL. V gave up 0 bases and J gave up 1 base; unmatched junction bases: 7. The CDR3 has 19 residues. The CDR3: CASSQDRQGDLSGANVLTF. The CDR3 DNA follows: TGCGCCAGCAGCCAAGATCGACAGGGGGACCTTTCTGGGGCCAACGTCCTGACTTTC.

The chain joins TRBV19 to TRBJ1-1; 7 bases fit TRBD1. The CDR3 extends over 14 amino acids. Germline V gene data show CDR1 as LNHDA and CDR2 as SQIVND (reference sequence). V dropped 9 bases and J dropped 6; count of bases not matched to a gene: 13. CDR3 residues: CASTSDRAGAEAFF. CDR3 bases: TGTGCCAGCACCTCCGACAGGGCGGGCGCTGAAGCTTTCTTT.